The source of this T cell receptor beta chain is a study of blood T cell repertoires in COVID-19. Between the trimmed V and J ends, which lost 1 base and 2 bases, there was a span of 17 bases. This CDR3 has 17 residues. Germline V CDR1 and CDR2: KGHSH, LQKENI. Generated by immunoSEQ multiplex PCR, the TCRdb table keeps only in-frame clones and is missing some. Of hundreds of thousands of clones in the sample, 80% to 90% were seen once. The material sequenced was PBMCs or T cells enriched from blood (not recorded which). This chain uses TRBV18 with TRBJ1-1; tentative D call: TRBD1 (6 bases). The clonotype was recovered from a woman in her 50s in a cohort exposed to, infected with or recovered from COVID-19 (not recorded which). This CDR3 reads CASSPLPTGPVNTEAFF. As DNA, the CDR3 is TGTGCCAGCTCACCACTACCGACAGGTCCTGTCAACACTGAAGCTTTCTTT.